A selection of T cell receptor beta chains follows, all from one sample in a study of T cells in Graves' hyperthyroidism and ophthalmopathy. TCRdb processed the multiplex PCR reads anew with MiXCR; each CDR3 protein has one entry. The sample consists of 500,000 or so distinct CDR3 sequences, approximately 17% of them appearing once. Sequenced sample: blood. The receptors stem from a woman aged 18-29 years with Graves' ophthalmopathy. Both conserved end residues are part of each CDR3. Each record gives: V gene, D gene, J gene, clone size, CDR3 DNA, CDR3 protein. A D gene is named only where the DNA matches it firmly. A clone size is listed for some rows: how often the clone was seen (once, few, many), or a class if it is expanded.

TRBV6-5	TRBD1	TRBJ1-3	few	TGTGCCAGCAGTAGCTCGCTATCCGGGACAGGGGGAAACACCATATATTTT	CASSSSLSGTGGNTIYF
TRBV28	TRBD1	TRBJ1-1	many	TGTGCCAGCAGTACCGGGACAGGGGTAGGTAACACTGAAGCTTTCTTT	CASSTGTGVGNTEAFF
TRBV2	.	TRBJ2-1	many	TGTGCCAGCAGTGAAGCGCTTAACCCGGGGAACAATGAGCAGTTCTTC	CASSEALNPGNNEQFF
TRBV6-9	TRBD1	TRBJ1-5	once	TGTGCCAGCAGTTACCCGTCGGGACAGGGGGCGGGTCAGCCCCAGCATTTT	CASSYPSGQGAGQPQHF
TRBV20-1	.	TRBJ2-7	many	TGCAGTGCTGGTAGCTCCTACGAGCAGTACTTC	CSAGSSYEQYF
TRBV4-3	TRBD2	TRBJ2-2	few	TGCGCCAGCAGCCAAGAGTGGGAGGGGACCGGGGAGCTGTTTTTT	CASSQEWEGTGELFF
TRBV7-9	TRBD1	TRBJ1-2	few	TGTGCCAGCAGCTTAGGGGGGACAGGGCACGGCTACACCTTC	CASSLGGTGHGYTF
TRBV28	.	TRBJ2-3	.	TGTGCCAGCAGTTTATATGGGGAGTCGGGCGCAGATACGCAGTATTTT	CASSLYGESGADTQYF
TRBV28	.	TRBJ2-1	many	TGTGCCAGCAGTTTCTCTAAGAGGAATGAGCAGTTCTTC	CASSFSKRNEQFF
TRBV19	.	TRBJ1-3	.	TGTGCCAGTAGATTAGAGACAAGCTCTGGAAACACCATATATTTT	CASRLETSSGNTIYF
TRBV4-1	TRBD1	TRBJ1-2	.	TGCGCCAGCAGCCAGGGCACAGGGGGAGGGAACTATGGCTACACCTTC	CASSQGTGGGNYGYTF
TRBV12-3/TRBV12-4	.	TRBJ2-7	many	TGTGCCAGCAGTTGGGGGACCGAGTACGAGCAGTACTTC	CASSWGTEYEQYF
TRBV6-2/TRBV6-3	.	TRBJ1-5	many	TGTGCCAGCAGTTACCCAACAGGGTCAAATCAGCCCCAGCATTTT	CASSYPTGSNQPQHF
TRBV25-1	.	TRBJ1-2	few	TGTGCCAGCAGTCAGGCTCCAGGGGTCGCTGGCTACACCTTC	CASSQAPGVAGYTF
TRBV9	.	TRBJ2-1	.	TGTGCCAGCAGCCCGGACTACTACAATGAGCAGCTCTTC	CASSPDYYNEQLF
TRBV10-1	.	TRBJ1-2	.	TGCGCCAGCAGTGAAGGACCTTACCCTCCCTATGGCTACACCTTC	CASSEGPYPPYGYTF
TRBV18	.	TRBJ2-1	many	TGTGCCAGCTCACCCGGCTCTCGGCATGAGCAGTTCTTC	CASSPGSRHEQFF
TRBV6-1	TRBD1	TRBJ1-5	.	TGTGCCAGCAGGGGGACAGTACAAGTAAATCAGCCCCAGCATTTT	CASRGTVQVNQPQHF
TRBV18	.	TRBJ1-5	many	TGTGCCAGCTCACCGGATTCGCCAGATCAGCCCCAGCATTTT	CASSPDSPDQPQHF
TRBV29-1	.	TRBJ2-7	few	TGCAGCGTTCGAGGGGACTCCTACGAGCAGTACTTC	CSVRGDSYEQYF
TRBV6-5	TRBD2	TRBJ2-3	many	TGTGCCAGCAGTTACGTCGGACTAGCTAACACAGATACGCAGTATTTT	CASSYVGLANTDTQYF
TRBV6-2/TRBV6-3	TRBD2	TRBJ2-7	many	TGTGCCAGCAGTTACTCGTTTACTAGCGGGAGTTCCTACGAGCAGTACTTC	CASSYSFTSGSSYEQYF
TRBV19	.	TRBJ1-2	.	TGTGCCAGTAGTATAGCCCAGGCTTATGGCTACACCTTC	CASSIAQAYGYTF
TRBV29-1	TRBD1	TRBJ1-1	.	TGCAGCGTTGTAGGGGGCATGAACACTGAAGCTTTCTTT	CSVVGGMNTEAFF
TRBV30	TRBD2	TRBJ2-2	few	TGTGCCTGGAAAGCGGGACCCCACACCGGGGAGCTGTTTTTT	CAWKAGPHTGELFF
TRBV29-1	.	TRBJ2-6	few	TGCAGCGTCGATGGAGGGGGTTCTGGGGCCAACGTCCTGACTTTC	CSVDGGGSGANVLTF
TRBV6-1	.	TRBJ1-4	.	TGTGCCAGCACCGGACGGTTGGGAAATGAAAAACTGTTTTTT	CASTGRLGNEKLFF
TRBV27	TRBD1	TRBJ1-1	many	TGTGCCAGCAGCAATGGACAGGGTCGAATAAACACTGAAGCTTTCTTT	CASSNGQGRINTEAFF
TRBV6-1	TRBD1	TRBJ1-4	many	TGTGCCAGCAGTGAATCGGGGACAGGCAATGAAAAACTGTTTTTT	CASSESGTGNEKLFF
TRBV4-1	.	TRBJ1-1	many	TGCGCCAGCAGCCAAGTTGAGATGAGGGCGGAGACTGAAGCTTTCTTT	CASSQVEMRAETEAFF
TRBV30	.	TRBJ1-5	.	TGTGCCTGGACGGCGGGGCTCAATCAGCCCCAGCATTTT	CAWTAGLNQPQHF
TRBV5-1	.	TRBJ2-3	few	TGCGCCAGCAGCTTCCCGACGGTGCCTGAAGATACGCAGTATTTT	CASSFPTVPEDTQYF
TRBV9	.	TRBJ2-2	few	TGTGCCAGCAGCGGGGGGCGGCAGGGTCAGTCTACCGGGGAGCTGTTTTTT	CASSGGRQGQSTGELFF
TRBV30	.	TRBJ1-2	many	TGTGCCTGGAGTGTACTAAGGACAGTCTATGGCTACACCTTC	CAWSVLRTVYGYTF